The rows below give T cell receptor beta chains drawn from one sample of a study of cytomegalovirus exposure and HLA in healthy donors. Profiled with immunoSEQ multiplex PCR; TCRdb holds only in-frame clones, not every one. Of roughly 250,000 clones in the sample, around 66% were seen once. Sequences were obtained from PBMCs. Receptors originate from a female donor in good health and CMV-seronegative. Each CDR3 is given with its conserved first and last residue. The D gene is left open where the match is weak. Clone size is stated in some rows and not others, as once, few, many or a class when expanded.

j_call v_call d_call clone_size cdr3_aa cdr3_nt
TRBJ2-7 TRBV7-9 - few CASSLVSQGSYEQYF TGTGCCAGCAGCTTAGTCTCTCAGGGATCCTACGAGCAGTACTTC
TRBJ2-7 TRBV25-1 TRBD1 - CASTSTGGSHEQYF TGTGCCAGCACCTCGACAGGGGGCTCCCACGAGCAGTACTTC
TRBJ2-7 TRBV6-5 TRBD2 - CASSYAVGTKRYEQYF TGTGCCAGCAGTTACGCTGTCGGGACTAAACGGTACGAGCAGTACTTC
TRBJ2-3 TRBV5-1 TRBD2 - CASSFLAGTDTQYF TGCGCCAGCAGCTTTCTAGCGGGGACAGATACGCAGTATTTT
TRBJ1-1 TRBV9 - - CASSVEVGQREAFF TGTGCCAGCAGCGTAGAGGTAGGACAGAGGGAAGCTTTCTTT
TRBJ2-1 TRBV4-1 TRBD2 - CASSRLAGEAEQFF TGCGCCAGCAGCCGCCTAGCGGGAGAGGCGGAGCAGTTCTTC
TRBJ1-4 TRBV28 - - CASSLFSGNVSNEKLFF TGTGCCAGCAGTTTATTTTCAGGGAATGTTTCTAATGAAAAACTGTTTTTT
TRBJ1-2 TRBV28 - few CASSINAGAFGYGYTF TGTGCCAGCAGTATAAACGCAGGGGCTTTTGGCTATGGCTACACCTTC
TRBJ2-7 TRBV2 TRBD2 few CASGLAEDYEQYF TGTGCCAGCGGACTAGCGGAGGACTACGAGCAGTACTTC
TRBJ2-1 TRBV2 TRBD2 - CASSKLAGAYNEQFF TGTGCCAGCAGTAAACTAGCGGGAGCTTACAATGAGCAGTTCTTC
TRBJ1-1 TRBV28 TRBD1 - CATRPTDRGNTEAFF TGTGCCACCAGGCCCACCGACAGGGGGAACACTGAAGCTTTCTTT
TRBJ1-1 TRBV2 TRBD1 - CASSMRNRGSQLEAFF TGTGCCAGCAGCATGAGAAACAGGGGGTCTCAACTTGAAGCTTTCTTT
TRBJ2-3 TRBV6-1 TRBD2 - CASSEILAGGLDTQYF TGTGCCAGCAGTGAGATTCTAGCGGGAGGATTAGATACGCAGTATTTT
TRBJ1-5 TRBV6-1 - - CASRFLGNQPQHF TGTGCCAGTCGGTTTCTTGGCAATCAGCCCCAGCATTTT
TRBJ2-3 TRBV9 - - CASTPLGTSTDTQYF TGTGCCAGCACCCCGCTCGGGACTAGCACAGATACGCAGTATTTT
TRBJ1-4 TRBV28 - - CASSPPGLNEKLFF TGTGCCAGCAGTCCCCCCGGACTTAATGAAAAACTGTTTTTT
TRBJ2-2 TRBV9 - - CASSVDSSWLAPGELFF TGTGCCAGCAGCGTAGATTCTTCGTGGTTAGCACCCGGGGAGCTGTTTTTT
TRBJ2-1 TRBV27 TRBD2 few CASSFGTSGRAGLRNEQFF TGTGCCAGCAGTTTTGGAACTAGCGGGAGGGCCGGGTTACGGAATGAGCAGTTCTTC
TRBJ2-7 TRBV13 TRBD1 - CASSPGTGARWSSYEQYF TGTGCCAGCAGCCCCGGGACAGGGGCTAGGTGGAGCTCCTACGAGCAGTACTTC
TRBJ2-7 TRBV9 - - CASSVLAVGEQYF TGTGCCAGCAGCGTACTAGCAGTAGGCGAGCAGTACTTC
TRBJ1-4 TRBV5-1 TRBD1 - CASSPTGLNEKLFF TGCGCCAGCAGCCCGACAGGGCTCAATGAAAAACTGTTTTTT
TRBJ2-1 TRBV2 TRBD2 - CASSGAGDNEQFF TGTGCCAGCAGTGGTGCGGGAGACAATGAGCAGTTCTTC